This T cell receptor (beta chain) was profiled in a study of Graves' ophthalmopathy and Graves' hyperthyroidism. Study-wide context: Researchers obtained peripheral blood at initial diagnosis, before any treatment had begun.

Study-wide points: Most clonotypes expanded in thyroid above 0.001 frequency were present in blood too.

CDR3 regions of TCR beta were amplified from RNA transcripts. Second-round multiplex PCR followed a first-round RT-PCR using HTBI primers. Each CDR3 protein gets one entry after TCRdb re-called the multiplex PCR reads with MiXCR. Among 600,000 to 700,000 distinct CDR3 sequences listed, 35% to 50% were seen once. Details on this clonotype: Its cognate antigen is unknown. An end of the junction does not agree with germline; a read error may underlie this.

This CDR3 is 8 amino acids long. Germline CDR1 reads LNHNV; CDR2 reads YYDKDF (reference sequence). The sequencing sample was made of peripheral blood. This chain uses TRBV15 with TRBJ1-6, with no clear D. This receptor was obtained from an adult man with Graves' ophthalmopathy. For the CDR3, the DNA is TGTGCCACCAGCAGACGAAATTTT. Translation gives CATSRRNF.